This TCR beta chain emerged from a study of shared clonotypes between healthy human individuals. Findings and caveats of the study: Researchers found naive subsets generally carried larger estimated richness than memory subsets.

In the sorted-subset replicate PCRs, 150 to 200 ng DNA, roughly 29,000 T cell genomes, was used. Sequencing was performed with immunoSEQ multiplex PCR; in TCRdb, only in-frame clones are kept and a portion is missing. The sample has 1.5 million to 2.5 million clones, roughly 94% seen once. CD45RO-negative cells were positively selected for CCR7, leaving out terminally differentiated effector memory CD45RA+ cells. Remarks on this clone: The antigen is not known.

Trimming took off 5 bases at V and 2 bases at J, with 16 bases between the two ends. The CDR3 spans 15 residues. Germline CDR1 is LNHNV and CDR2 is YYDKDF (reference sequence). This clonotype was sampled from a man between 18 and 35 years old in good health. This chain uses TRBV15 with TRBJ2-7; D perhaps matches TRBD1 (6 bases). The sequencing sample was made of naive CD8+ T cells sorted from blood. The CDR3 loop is CATSRGAGETYEQYF. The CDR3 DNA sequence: TGTGCCACCAGCCGTGGTGCAGGGGAAACCTACGAGCAGTACTTC.